One sample yielded the 14 T cell receptor beta chains listed below, sequenced in a study of molecular identifiers for immune sequencing clone quantification. TCRdb reprocessed the PCR reads via MiXCR and lists one record per CDR3 protein. Here the sample spans more than 85,000 distinct CDR3 sequences, around 37% being singletons. What was sequenced was naive CD8+ T cells from blood, with Jurkat cell RNA spiked in. Subset given: FACS-sorted CD8+CD4-CCR7+CD45RA+ naive T cells. These receptors were collected from a human donor in good health. Some libraries in this study had Jurkat cell RNA spiked in.

Regarding this clonotype: This likely comes from a read error, as the CDR3 has no conserved phenylalanine or tryptophan at its end. V usage is TRBV5-6 and J usage is TRBJ2-7, with 7 bases fitting TRBD1. V dropped 4 bases and J dropped 2; count of bases not matched to a gene: 3. Germline CDR1 and CDR2: SGHDT and YYEEEE. CDR3 size: 13 residues. The CDR3 spells CASSVGQPYEQYY. CDR3 DNA: TGTGCCAGCAGCGTGGGACAGCCCTACGAGCAGTACTAC.

This rearrangement joins TRBV4-1 to TRBJ2-4; TRBD1 agrees at 9 bases. Trimming removed 1 base from V and 13 bases from J; junction bases left unmatched: 2. CDR1 is MGHRA and CDR2 is YSYEKL in the germline V gene. There are 12 residues in the CDR3. Written as DNA, the CDR3 is TGCGCCAGCAGCCAAGGGGGGACAGGGCAGTACTTC. This gives the protein CASSQGGTGQYF.

V gene TRBV13 combines with J gene TRBJ2-2, with D possibly TRBD1 on 5 matching bases. Germline CDR1 and CDR2: PRHDT and FYEKMQ (reference sequence). V was cut by 5 bases and J by 6 bases, with 10 bases left in between. The CDR3 runs 13 residues. The CDR3 DNA reads TGTGCCAGCAGCCGCGACAGTCCCGGGGAGCTGTTTTTT. Its translation is CASSRDSPGELFF.

The rearrangement joins TRBV10-3 to TRBJ2-1; no reliable D call. The V and J ends lost 5 bases and 8 bases respectively, with 13 bases between them. CDR1 is ENHRY and CDR2 is SYGVKD in the germline V gene. CDR3 size: 13 residues. The CDR3 sequence: CAISSAVFDEQFF. CDR3 nucleotides: TGTGCCATCAGTTCCGCCGTATTCGATGAGCAGTTCTTC.

Comments on this clonotype: This clone may be a read error of a much larger clone one base away. The CDR3 region has the DNA TGTGCCAGCAGTGCGGTCACAGATACGCAGTATTTT. As protein: CASSAVTDTQYF. This chain links TRBV2 with TRBJ2-3, with D unresolved. Looked up from germline, CDR1 is SNHLY and CDR2 is FYNNEI. The CDR3 consists of 12 residues. Trimming stripped 4 bases from V and 2 bases from J, with 4 bases between.

A word on this clonotype: Since a much larger clone is just one base distant, this may be a read error. Because it lacks the conserved phenylalanine or tryptophan at the end, this CDR3 is likely a read error. This chain links TRBV7-9 with TRBJ1-5, with D hard to call. The germline V and J ends were trimmed by 3 bases and 5 bases, with 11 bases remaining between them. CDR3 length equals 14 residues. Germline loops: CDR1 SEHNR, CDR2 FQNEAQ (reference sequence). This CDR3 reads CASSFATGDQPQHI. CDR3 bases: TGTGCCAGCAGCTTTGCAACGGGAGATCAGCCCCAGCATATT.

With regard to this clonotype: A much larger clone lies one base from this, so it may be a read error. The CDR3 bases are TGTGCCAGCAGCTTAGTCCCTCACGGACTAGCGAACACAGATACGCAGTATTTT. Its protein product is CASSLVPHGLANTDTQYF. V usage is TRBV11-2 and J usage is TRBJ2-3; 9 positions match TRBD2. The V and J ends lost 1 base and 2 bases, in that order; junction bases with no gene match: 10. The CDR3 spans 18 residues. Looked up from germline, CDR1 is SGHAT and CDR2 is FQNNGV. Supplemented by reference TRBV11-2 and TRBJ2-3, the full variable domain reads EAGVAQSPRYKIIEKRQSVAFWCNPISGHATLYWYQQILGQGPKLLIQFQNNGVVDDSQLPKDRFSAERLKGVDSTLKIQPAKLEDSAVYLCASSLVPHGLANTDTQYFGPGTRLTVL.

This clonotype was seen repeatedly, ten times or more. This chain links TRBV7-2 with TRBJ2-7; no firm D call. This CDR3 has 13 amino acids. V was pared by 1 base and J by 6 bases, with 10 bases between. The germline gives CDR1 SGHTA, CDR2 FQGNSA. The CDR3 region has the DNA TGTGCCAGCAGCTTAGGGGCTATTCCCGAGCAGTACTTC. Amino acid sequence: CASSLGAIPEQYF.

The chain carries TRBV20-1 and TRBJ2-1; D remains unclear. The V gene's germline CDR1 is DFQATT and CDR2 SNEGSKA (reference sequence). V lost 3 bases, J lost 0 bases, and 12 bases lay in between. The CDR3 is 15 residues long. In nucleotides, the CDR3 is TGCAGTGCTAGCGGTTACGATAGCTCCTACAATGAGCAGTTCTTC. Translated, it gives CSASGYDSSYNEQFF.

With respect to this clonotype: The junction does not match germline at one end; this may be a read error. The rearrangement uses TRBV4-3 and TRBJ2-1; 8 bases agree with TRBD1. In germline, CDR1 is LGHNA, CDR2 YSLEER. This CDR3 contains 17 residues. CDR3 coding DNA: TGCGCCAGCAGCCAAGATCTAAGGGGACAGGCCTACGATGAGCAGTTCTTC. The encoded protein is CASSQDLRGQAYDEQFF.

This clonotype was detected only a few times. The gene calls are TRBV12-5 and TRBJ1-2, with TRBD1 identical over 7 bases. The CDR3 is 15 residues long. V lost 4 bases and J lost 1; bases outside the gene matches: 6. Germline CDR1 LGHNT, CDR2 FRNRAP. CDR3 protein: CASGWIRDSNYGYTF. CDR3 nucleotides: TGTGCTAGTGGTTGGATCCGGGACAGTAACTATGGCTACACCTTC.

This clonotype has a handful of counts. The chain combines TRBV9 with TRBJ2-7; D ambiguous. The CDR3 has 16 residues. Germline-derived CDR1 and CDR2 are SGDLS and YYNGEE. Trimming stripped 1 base from V and 6 bases from J, with 20 bases between. CDR3: CASSVNPGRTTGEQYF. For the CDR3, the DNA is TGTGCCAGCAGCGTAAATCCCGGACGGACCACTGGCGAGCAGTACTTC.

This clonotype came up many times. V and J are TRBV14 and TRBJ2-7, with 7 bases that match TRBD1. The CDR3 contains 14 residues. Germline V gene lookup returns CDR1 SGHDN and CDR2 FVKESK. The trim removed 3 bases at V and 2 bases at J, leaving 4 bases unmatched. The CDR3 spells CASSQWDSPYEQYF. DNA for the CDR3: TGTGCCAGCAGCCAGTGGGACAGCCCCTACGAGCAGTACTTC.

This clonotype has only a few counts. The J gene is TRBJ2-3, the V gene TRBV5-4; 10 bases are shared with TRBD2. Germline CDR1 and CDR2: SGHNT and YYREEE (reference sequence). V lost 6 bases and J lost 4; bases outside the gene matches: 8. The CDR3 extends over 15 amino acids. The CDR3 spells CASIPGLASPDTQYF. As DNA, the CDR3 is TGTGCCAGCATCCCGGGACTAGCGTCGCCAGATACGCAGTATTTT.